The 30 T cell receptor beta chains given below trace back to one sample, sequenced in a study of T-cell reconstitution after alpha-beta-depleted transplantation in children. Unique molecular identifiers tagged the TCRbeta library. Using its own MiXCR run on the PCR reads, TCRdb lists one record per CDR3 protein. The sample lists some 520,000 distinct CDR3 sequences; 30% to 35% were seen once. The source was PBMCs from the stem cell graft donor, collected from the stem cell graft. These receptors originate from a human donor who donated a stem cell graft to a child with aplastic anemia.

This clonotype was seen only a few times. This chain links TRBV29-1 with TRBJ2-5; TRBD2 matches 12 bases. Unmatched junction bases numbered 10, after V lost 7 bases and J lost 7 bases. Per the germline V gene, CDR1 is SQVTM and CDR2 is ANQGSEA. CDR3 length: 14 residues. CDR3 loop: CSARLAGVEGTQYF. CDR3 sequence (DNA): TGCAGCGCTCGACTAGCGGGAGTTGAGGGGACCCAGTACTTC.

This chain joins TRBV6-1 and TRBJ1-2; D is possibly TRBD1 (5 bases). The CDR3 is 15 residues long. Deletions cut 5 bases from V and 5 bases from J, with 18 bases between. Germline-derived CDR1 and CDR2 are MNHNS and SASEGT. The CDR3 protein is CASSPIGTGVYGYTF. CDR3 coding DNA: TGTGCCAGCAGTCCGATCGGAACAGGAGTATATGGCTACACCTTC.

This clonotype has a handful of counts. In DNA, the CDR3 is TGTGCCAGCAGTTCCGGCGGGAGCTCCTACAATGAGCAGTTCTTC. This codes for CASSSGGSSYNEQFF. The V and J genes are TRBV12-3 or TRBV12-4 and TRBJ2-1; 7 positions agree with TRBD2. V lost 4 bases to trimming and J lost 0 bases; unmatched junction nucleotides: 3. The length of the CDR3 is 15 residues.

This clonotype occurred a few times. The chain combines TRBV20-1 with TRBJ2-5; 7 nucleotides agree with TRBD2. The CDR3 sequence is 12 residues long. Germline trimming cut 6 bases from V and 5 bases from J; bases unmatched to any gene: 6. The germline CDR1 and CDR2 sequences are DFQATT and SNEGSKA (reference sequence). DNA of the CDR3: TGCAGTGCCCCGGGGGGAGTCGAGACCCAGTACTTC. Protein sequence: CSAPGGVETQYF.

This chain joins TRBV20-1 and TRBJ2-3; 7 bases fit TRBD2. The CDR3 covers 14 residues. The ends lost 1 base at V and 6 bases at J; junction bases unmatched: 7. CDR1 DFQATT and CDR2 SNEGSKA come from the germline V gene (reference sequence). CDR3 residues: CSARGTSRADTQYF. DNA of the CDR3: TGCAGTGCTAGAGGGACTAGTAGGGCCGATACGCAGTATTTT.

The rearrangement links TRBV20-1 to TRBJ1-1; 8 bases align to TRBD1. Trimming removed 6 bases from V and 6 bases from J; junction bases left unmatched: 3. Germline assignment: CDR1 DFQATT and CDR2 SNEGSKA (reference sequence). The CDR3 consists of 11 residues. The DNA of the CDR3 is TGCAGTGCGGACAGGGCGGCTGAAGCTTTCTTT. Translating it yields CSADRAAEAFF.

This chain connects TRBV2 to TRBJ1-2; 10 nucleotides line up with TRBD1. V was pared by 4 bases and J by 8 bases, with 7 bases of the junction left unmatched. Germline V gene sequence: CDR1 SNHLY, CDR2 FYNNEI. The CDR3 sequence is 14 residues long. The DNA for the CDR3 is TGTGCCAGCAGTGGTGACAGGGGGCTTTGGGGCTACACCTTC. Translation gives CASSGDRGLWGYTF.

This chain links TRBV25-1 with TRBJ1-6; the D is unclear. Per the germline V gene, CDR1 is MGHDK and CDR2 is SYGVNS. V lost 7 bases, J lost 7 bases, and 11 bases lay in between. The CDR3 spans 13 residues. The CDR3 coding sequence is TGTGCCAGCAACCGGGCCTGGAATTCACCCCTCCACTTT. Translating it yields CASNRAWNSPLHF.

The chain has TRBV9 and TRBJ2-6; D might be TRBD2 (7 bases). This CDR3 comprises 17 residues. With 4 bases removed from V and 5 bases from J, the gap between germline ends came to 19 bases. Germline values: CDR1 SGDLS, CDR2 YYNGEE. CDR3 in DNA: TGTGCCAGCAGCCCCGAAGGGGGGGACGTACGGGCCAACGTCCTGACTTTC. Residues: CASSPEGGDVRANVLTF. The full variable domain, with the rest looked up from reference TRBV9 and TRBJ2-6, is DSGVTQTPKHLITATGQRVTLRCSPRSGDLSVYWYQQSLDQGLQFLIQYYNGEERAKGNILERFSAQQFPDLHSELNLSSLELGDSALYFCASSPEGGDVRANVLTFGAGSRLTVL.

The chain links TRBV5-4 to TRBJ2-1; TRBD2 might be the D (5 bases). CDR1 and CDR2 from the germline V gene are SGHNT and YYREEE (reference sequence). V lost 4 bases to trimming and J lost 0 bases, with 11 bases between them. There are 15 residues in the CDR3. The CDR3 nucleotides read TGTGCCAGCAGCCCCGAGCGGAGCTCCTACAATGAGCAGTTCTTC. As protein: CASSPERSSYNEQFF.

The rearrangement joins TRBV7-8 to TRBJ2-2; 9 positions agree with TRBD2. V shed 2 bases and J 4 bases; nucleotides not matched to a gene: 14. CDR3 length: 19 amino acids. Germline lookup yields CDR1 SGHVS and CDR2 FQNEAQ. In DNA form, the CDR3 reads TGTGCCAGCAGCTTACTCCTCGGCGGGAGGGCCGGTGGCACCGGGGAGCTGTTTTTT. As protein: CASSLLLGGRAGGTGELFF.

This chain connects TRBV28 to TRBJ2-1; D is ambiguous. CDR3 length equals 14 residues. The germline V gene encodes CDR1 MDHEN and CDR2 SYDVKM. The V end was cut by 5 bases, the J end by 5 bases, with 13 bases between. CDR3 residues: CASSQYTMNNEQFF. The CDR3 DNA reads as TGTGCCAGCAGTCAGTACACCATGAACAATGAGCAGTTCTTC.

The table lists this clonotype with a few counts. The chain joins TRBV24-1 to TRBJ2-2; D not certain. Trimming removed 9 bases from V and 6 bases from J, with 10 bases in between. The CDR3 length is 12 residues. The germline V gene encodes CDR1 KGHDR and CDR2 SFDVKD. CDR3 coding DNA: TGTGCCACCGTGACTGACGCCGGGGAGCTGTTTTTT. Translating it yields CATVTDAGELFF.

The genes are TRBV7-9 and TRBJ1-3, with D hard to call. Germline assignment: CDR1 SEHNR and CDR2 FQNEAQ (reference sequence). CDR3 length equals 15 residues. The V end lost 2 bases, the J end lost 7 bases, and 15 bases lay between the germline ends. CDR3 in amino acids: CASSLSDGRGNTIYF. For the CDR3, the DNA is TGTGCCAGCAGCTTAAGTGACGGAAGAGGGAACACCATATATTTT.

Only a few counts were recorded for this clonotype. J is TRBJ1-5 and V is TRBV4-2; the match to TRBD1 covers 7 bases. Germline V gene data show CDR1 as LGHNA and CDR2 as YNFKEQ. J was trimmed by 7 bases and V by 4 bases; bases with no gene match: 7. The CDR3 extends over 14 amino acids. The CDR3 nucleotides read TGTGCCAGCAGCCCGACAGGGTCCGGGCAGCCCCAGCATTTT. This encodes CASSPTGSGQPQHF.

V and J are TRBV30 and TRBJ1-5, with a tentative D call TRBD1 (5 bases). Trimming cost V 2 bases and J 4 bases, with 15 bases left between them. This CDR3 spans 15 amino acids. In germline, CDR1 is GTSNPN, CDR2 SVGIG (reference sequence). DNA for the CDR3: TGTGCCTGGAGTCTAGGGACTGCTGCTAATCAGCCCCAGCATTTT. Protein sequence: CAWSLGTAANQPQHF.

This clonotype was seen ten or more times. The V call is TRBV29-1, the J call TRBJ2-5; possibly TRBD2 for D (6 bases). Trimming cost V 2 bases and J 7 bases, with 14 bases left between them. The germline V gene encodes CDR1 SQVTM and CDR2 ANQGSEA. The CDR3 sequence is 13 residues long. This CDR3 reads CSVELAGRGTQYF. DNA of the CDR3: TGCAGCGTTGAATTGGCAGGGCGGGGGACCCAGTACTTC.

The chain uses TRBV29-1 and TRBJ1-1; D is undetermined. The germline V gene encodes CDR1 SQVTM and CDR2 ANQGSEA. V was trimmed by 7 bases and J by 0 bases, leaving 6 bases between them. The CDR3 length is 11 residues. CDR3 residues: CSADMNTEAFF. CDR3 sequence (DNA): TGCAGCGCTGATATGAACACTGAAGCTTTCTTT.

The chain uses TRBV7-2 and TRBJ2-1; perhaps TRBD2 as D (5 bases). From germline, CDR1 is SGHTA and CDR2 FQGNSA. The V end was cut by 6 bases, the J end by 0 bases, with 15 bases between. The CDR3 length is 16 residues. The CDR3 here is CASRTPRGPSYNEQFF. CDR3 nucleotide sequence: TGTGCCAGCAGGACCCCCCGCGGGCCCTCCTACAATGAGCAGTTCTTC. The complete variable domain, with remaining parts taken from reference TRBV7-2 and TRBJ2-1, reads GAGVSQSPSNKVTEKGKDVELRCDPISGHTALYWYRQSLGQGLEFLIYFQGNSAPDKSGLPSDRFSAERTGGSVSTLTIQRTQQEDSAVYLCASRTPRGPSYNEQFFGPGTRLTVL.

J is TRBJ2-1 and V is TRBV6-1, with TRBD2 as a possible D gene (5 bases). Per the germline V gene, CDR1 is MNHNS and CDR2 is SASEGT. The V end was cut by 4 bases, the J end by 6 bases, with 13 bases between. The CDR3 totals 14 residues. The CDR3 bases are TGTGCCAGCAGTGGGCTCCGGGGAGTCAATGAGCAGTTCTTC. It translates to CASSGLRGVNEQFF.

The rearrangement joins TRBV9 to TRBJ2-7; 13 nucleotides align to TRBD2. V was clipped by 3 bases and J by 4 bases; unmatched bases: 10. Germline V CDR1 and CDR2: SGDLS, YYNGEE. The CDR3 spans 17 residues. The CDR3 sequence: CASSAHTGTSGTYEQYF. The CDR3 nucleotides read TGTGCCAGCAGCGCCCACACCGGGACTAGCGGGACTTACGAGCAGTACTTC. Filled out from reference TRBV9 and TRBJ2-7, the complete variable domain reads DSGVTQTPKHLITATGQRVTLRCSPRSGDLSVYWYQQSLDQGLQFLIQYYNGEERAKGNILERFSAQQFPDLHSELNLSSLELGDSALYFCASSAHTGTSGTYEQYFGPGTRLTVT.

The table lists this clonotype with a few counts. The rearrangement joins TRBV6-2 or TRBV6-3 to TRBJ2-5; 10 nucleotides align to TRBD2. Germline CDR1 MNHEY, CDR2 SVGEGT. The CDR3 is 19 amino acids. With V trimmed by 2 bases and J by 2 bases, 14 bases remained unmatched. CDR3 sequence (DNA): TGTGCCAGCAGTTACGGGCCATTGGCAGGACTAGCGGATCAAGAGACCCAGTACTTC. Translation gives CASSYGPLAGLADQETQYF.

This rearrangement joins TRBV5-4 to TRBJ2-5; D possibly matches TRBD1 or TRBD2 (6 bases each). V was trimmed by 0 bases and J by 5 bases, leaving 17 bases between them. CDR3 size: 16 residues. The germline CDR1 and CDR2 sequences are SGHNT and YYREEE (reference sequence). The CDR3 protein is CASSLEGRGLAETQYF. The DNA of the CDR3 is TGTGCCAGCAGCTTGGAGGGCCGGGGGCTGGCGGAGACCCAGTACTTC.

This clonotype appeared once. The V gene is TRBV5-5, the J gene TRBJ2-7; D assignment may be TRBD1 or TRBD2 (5 bases each). Trimming stripped 4 bases from V and 3 bases from J, with 17 bases between. The CDR3 totals 15 residues. Per germline, CDR1 SGHKS and CDR2 YYEKEE (reference sequence). This chain's CDR3 is CASSRGDGSFYEQYV. In DNA form, the CDR3 reads TGTGCCAGCAGCCGAGGGGACGGAAGCTTCTACGAGCAGTACGTC.

The rearrangement joins TRBV20-1 to TRBJ2-5, with 11 bases lining up with TRBD2. The germline CDR1 and CDR2 sequences are DFQATT and SNEGSKA (reference sequence). This CDR3 comprises 13 residues. V gave up 3 bases and J gave up 5 bases; unmatched junction bases: 2. The DNA for the CDR3 is TGCAGTGCTAGGACTAGCGGGATTGAGACCCAGTACTTC. Amino acid sequence: CSARTSGIETQYF.

This clonotype was picked up a small number of times. V is TRBV20-1 and J is TRBJ1-5; a possible D gene is TRBD1 (5 bases). CDR1 and CDR2 (germline): DFQATT, SNEGSKA (reference sequence). The ends were cut back, 5 bases at V and 0 bases at J, with 20 bases in the middle. The CDR3 has 17 residues. In DNA form, the CDR3 reads TGCAGTGCTGCCTTGGCAGGGAGGGACCGTAGCAATCAGCCCCAGCATTTT. This gives the protein CSAALAGRDRSNQPQHF.

V is TRBV4-3 and J is TRBJ1-5; D is perhaps TRBD1 (5 bases). CDR1 and CDR2 from the germline V gene are LGHNA and YSLEER. Between the trimmed V and J ends, which lost 4 bases and 5 bases, there was a span of 15 bases. This CDR3 contains 15 residues. CDR3 nucleotides: TGCGCCAGCAGCCGAGATTTACTGGGGCATCAGCCCCAGCATTTT. Translation gives CASSRDLLGHQPQHF.

This clonotype was observed a handful of times. This chain links TRBV7-2 with TRBJ1-3; no clear D. Germline CDR1 and CDR2: SGHTA and FQGNSA. This CDR3 comprises 14 residues. The V end lost 3 bases, the J end lost 5 bases, and 11 bases lay between the germline ends. The CDR3 region is CASSLTLTRNTIYF. The CDR3 DNA sequence: TGTGCCAGCAGCTTGACCCTAACTCGAAACACCATATATTTT.

The rearrangement joins TRBV14 to TRBJ2-5; D gene uncertain. V was clipped by 0 bases and J by 1 base, with 12 bases between them. Germline assignment: CDR1 SGHDN and CDR2 FVKESK. This CDR3 spans 16 amino acids. The CDR3 here is CASSQEKGVFQETQYF. In nucleotides, the CDR3 is TGTGCCAGCAGCCAAGAGAAGGGCGTCTTCCAAGAGACCCAGTACTTC.

This chain connects TRBV2 to TRBJ2-1; perhaps TRBD2 as D (6 bases). Trimming stripped 8 bases from V and 0 bases from J, with 11 bases between. From germline, CDR1 is SNHLY and CDR2 FYNNEI. This CDR3 is built from 14 residues. CDR3 residues: CASHRDSSYNEQFF. CDR3 sequence (DNA): TGTGCCAGCCACCGGGACTCCTCCTACAATGAGCAGTTCTTC. Together with reference TRBV2 and TRBJ2-1, the CDR3 gives the full variable domain: EPEVTQTPSHQVTQMGQEVILRCVPISNHLYFYWYRQILGQKVEFLVSFYNNEISEKSEIFDDQFSVERPDGSNFTLKIRSTKLEDSAMYFCASHRDSSYNEQFFGPGTRLTVL.